Shown below are 6 T cell receptor beta chains from a single sample sequenced in a study of shared clonotypes between healthy human individuals. Data came from immunoSEQ multiplex PCR; TCRdb stores just in-frame clones and leaves some out. The data contain about a million clones, 77% of them singletons. The material sequenced was memory CD4+ T cells from PBMCs. Subset of the sample: CD45RA-negative fraction. Receptor source: a man aged 18 to 29 in good health. Some clones in this sample may be carry-over from other donors' samples.

To note about this clone: A far larger clone is one nucleotide away, so this likely arose from a read error. This sequence joins TRBV30 and TRBJ2-2, with D possibly matching TRBD2 (6 bases). Germline CDR1 GTSNPN, CDR2 SVGIG (reference sequence). This CDR3 comprises 14 residues. CDR3 DNA: TGTGCCTGGAGTGCCCAGCCCCGGGGCGGGGAGCCGTTTTTT. Protein sequence: CAWSAQPRGGEPFF.

As to this clone: This is likely a read error, given that the CDR3 carries no conserved phenylalanine or tryptophan at its end. The chain recombines TRBV11-2 with TRBJ1-1; the D is unclear. The CDR3 extends over 15 amino acids. The V end lost 2 bases, the J end lost 1 base, and 11 bases lay between the germline ends. Germline-derived CDR1 and CDR2 are SGHAT and FQNNGV. The CDR3, as DNA: TGTGCCAGCAGCTTACAGTCTTTAGGGAACACTGAAGCTTTCCTT. As protein: CASSLQSLGNTEAFL.

The DNA for the CDR3 is TGCGCCAGCAGCCTTGGGACTAGCGGGAGAGATACGCAGTATTTT. Translated, it gives CASSLGTSGRDTQYF. The chain recombines TRBV4-1 with TRBJ2-3, with 14 bases matching TRBD2. CDR1 is MGHRA and CDR2 is YSYEKL in the germline V gene. The CDR3 runs 15 residues. The J segment lost 5 bases and the V segment lost 4 bases, leaving 2 bases of the junction unmatched.

The table lists this clone with many counts. This chain links TRBV6-1 with TRBJ2-1; D is uncertain. CDR1 is MNHNS and CDR2 is SASEGT in the germline V gene. This CDR3 comprises 12 residues. V gave up 4 bases and J gave up 4 bases, with 5 bases separating them. The CDR3 spells CASSGGYNEQFF. CDR3 DNA: TGTGCCAGCAGTGGAGGATACAATGAGCAGTTCTTC.

This clone was detected only once. J is TRBJ2-5 and V is TRBV28; D may be TRBD1 (6 bases). The end of the DNA aligns better with TRBJ2-7, so the J call may be wrong. Looked up from germline, CDR1 is MDHEN and CDR2 is SYDVKM. The CDR3 has 15 amino acids. This CDR3 reads CASSLRGTLSYEQYF. CDR3 nucleotide sequence: TGTGCCAGCAGTTTAAGGGGGACACTCTCCTACGAGCAGTACTTC.

This chain connects TRBV18 to TRBJ1-1; TRBD1 matches 9 bases. V dropped 3 bases and J dropped 6; count of bases not matched to a gene: 11. From germline, CDR1 is KGHSH and CDR2 LQKENI. The CDR3 runs to 16 residues. For the CDR3, the DNA is TGTGCCAGCTCACCGCGACAGGGGGGGATAGTCTCTGAAGCTTTCTTT. Translated: CASSPRQGGIVSEAFF.